This T cell receptor beta chain was sequenced in a study of graft-versus-host responses after intestinal transplantation. The CDR3 runs 16 residues. Germline V gene data show CDR1 as SGHDN and CDR2 as FVKESK. Unmatched junction bases numbered 7, after V lost 2 bases and J lost 1 base. Sequencing was performed with immunoSEQ multiplex PCR; in TCRdb, only in-frame clones are kept and a portion is missing. Of around 92,000 clones in the sample, 86% are singletons; the top ten hold more than 1.4%. The V and J genes are TRBV14 and TRBJ2-5; 7 bases agree with TRBD1. The sample consisted of PBMCs, taken 255 days after intestinal transplant. The TCR originated in a human patient who received an intestinal transplant, so some T cells may come from the graft donor. The CDR3 nucleotides read TGTGCCAGCAGCCAAACGGAGACAGGGCCCCAAGAGACCCAGTACTTC. Translated: CASSQTETGPQETQYF. The entire variable domain, with the rest obtained from reference TRBV14 and TRBJ2-5, is as follows: EAGVTQFPSHSVIEKGQTVTLRCDPISGHDNLYWYRRVMGKEIKFLLHFVKESKQDESGMPNNRFLAERTGGTYSTLKVQPAELEDSGVYFCASSQTETGPQETQYFGPGTRLLVL.